One and the same sample provided the 18 T cell receptor beta chains below, sequenced in a study of shared clonotypes between healthy human individuals. Generated by immunoSEQ multiplex PCR, the TCRdb table keeps only in-frame clones and is missing some. The data show about 2.4 million clones, over 85% seen once. The sample comprised naive CD4+ T cells sorted from blood. Subset: CD45RA+ positively selected. Receptors were obtained from a man between 18 and 29 years old in good health.

The chain uses TRBV11-2 and TRBJ2-1; D is perhaps TRBD1 (6 bases). The V end lost 6 bases, the J end lost 3 bases, and 15 bases lay between the germline ends. The germline CDR1 and CDR2 sequences are SGHAT and FQNNGV. This CDR3 has 15 amino acids. The CDR3 DNA follows: TGTGCCAGCAGGTTACCCGGGACACTCTACAATGAGCAGTTCTTC. Translated: CASRLPGTLYNEQFF.

Details on this clone: At the DNA level, this CDR3 is encoded by other sequences in the same sample as well. The chain is built from TRBV28 and TRBJ1-2; no definite D call. CDR1 MDHEN and CDR2 SYDVKM come from the germline V gene. Deletions cut 2 bases from V and 4 bases from J, with 8 bases between. This CDR3 spans 13 amino acids. DNA for the CDR3: TGTGCCAGCAGTTTAGGGCAGAGCTATGGCTACACCTTC. Translation gives CASSLGQSYGYTF.

This clone showed up just once. The chain recombines TRBV7-2 with TRBJ2-2; unclear D gene. CDR1 is SGHTA, CDR2 FQGNSA, per germline. This CDR3 has 16 amino acids. V was clipped by 0 bases and J by 7 bases, with 15 bases between them. The CDR3 spells CASSLAPGGSNGELFF. The CDR3 DNA reads as TGTGCCAGCAGCTTAGCGCCCGGTGGCTCTAACGGGGAGCTGTTTTTT.

The rearrangement joins TRBV9 to TRBJ2-5; 11 bases match TRBD1. V shed 2 bases, J shed 2 bases, and the junction held 8 bases outside the gene matches. CDR3 size: 17 residues. Germline CDR1 and CDR2: SGDLS and YYNGEE. The chain's CDR3 is CASSVSGTGGSQETQYF. CDR3 nucleotides: TGTGCCAGCAGCGTCTCCGGGACAGGGGGATCTCAAGAGACCCAGTACTTC.

This clone has only a few counts. The chain combines TRBV2 with TRBJ1-5; D gene ambiguous. CDR3 length equals 13 residues. Deletions cut 4 bases from V and 5 bases from J, with 9 bases between. CDR1 and CDR2 (germline): SNHLY, FYNNEI. The chain's CDR3 is CASSVNRDQPQHF. The CDR3, as DNA: TGTGCCAGCAGTGTAAATAGGGATCAGCCCCAGCATTTT.

The rearrangement joins TRBV15 to TRBJ1-5; no clear D gene. The CDR3 is 19 residues long. Trimming pared 0 bases from V and 0 bases from J, leaving 18 bases between. In germline, CDR1 is LNHNV, CDR2 YYDKDF (reference sequence). The CDR3 here is CATSRDHPNQGSSNQPQHF. As DNA, the CDR3 is TGTGCCACCAGCAGAGATCATCCTAACCAAGGGAGTAGCAATCAGCCCCAGCATTTT. The full variable domain, its missing parts supplied by reference TRBV15 and TRBJ1-5, is DAMVIQNPRYQVTQFGKPVTLSCSQTLNHNVMYWYQQKSSQAPKLLFHYYDKDFNNEADTPDNFQSRRPNTSFCFLDIRSPGLGDTAMYLCATSRDHPNQGSSNQPQHFGDGTRLSIL.

This clone came up once. V gene TRBV7-9 combines with J gene TRBJ2-7, with a tentative D call TRBD2 (6 bases). Germline lookup yields CDR1 SEHNR and CDR2 FQNEAQ (reference sequence). There are 13 residues in the CDR3. Between the trimmed V and J ends, which lost 8 bases and 3 bases, there was a span of 14 bases. CDR3 residues: CASSRDSVYEQYF. As DNA, the CDR3 is TGTGCCAGCTCCCGGGACTCAGTCTACGAGCAGTACTTC.

The chain carries TRBV28 and TRBJ1-1; no clear D. V was trimmed by 6 bases and J by 4 bases, leaving 15 bases between them. The CDR3 is 14 amino acids. The germline V gene encodes CDR1 MDHEN and CDR2 SYDVKM. CDR3 nucleotide sequence: TGTGCCAGCAGGGATCAAGGAGGAGGCACTGAAGCTTTCTTT. Protein: CASRDQGGGTEAFF.

This clone was seen only once. This chain connects TRBV10-2 to TRBJ1-3; perhaps TRBD1 as D (5 bases). The CDR3 is 13 amino acids. The germline V gene encodes CDR1 WSHSY and CDR2 SAAADI. V gave up 6 bases and J gave up 4 bases, with 10 bases separating them. The CDR3 nucleotides read TGCGCCAGCAGAAGGGACCGAGGAAACACCATATATTTT. Residues: CASRRDRGNTIYF.

The V call is TRBV30, the J call TRBJ2-7, with TRBD1 matching over 9 bases. The trim removed 4 bases at V and 5 bases at J, leaving 12 bases unmatched. The CDR3 totals 15 residues. Germline CDR1 and CDR2: GTSNPN and SVGIG (reference sequence). The CDR3 sequence is CAWINRGRLNHEQYF. For the CDR3, the DNA is TGTGCCTGGATTAACAGGGGGCGCTTGAACCACGAGCAGTACTTC.

The chain combines TRBV30 with TRBJ2-3; 8 bases are shared with TRBD2. The junction had 11 bases not matched to a gene; V was cut back by 3 bases and J by 0 bases. Per the germline V gene, CDR1 is GTSNPN and CDR2 is SVGIG (reference sequence). This CDR3 region has 17 residues. The CDR3 DNA reads TGTGCCTGGAGCGCAACCCGGACTAGCTCTAGCACAGATACGCAGTATTTT. Protein: CAWSATRTSSSTDTQYF. The full variable domain, with the rest looked up from reference TRBV30 and TRBJ2-3, is SQTIHQWPATLVQPVGSPLSLECTVEGTSNPNLYWYRQAAGRGLQLLFYSVGIGQISSEVPQNLSASRPQDRQFILSSKKLLLSDSGFYLCAWSATRTSSSTDTQYFGPGTRLTVL.

The rearrangement links TRBV19 to TRBJ2-2; 8 bases fit TRBD1. The junction had 7 bases not matched to a gene; V was cut back by 3 bases and J by 13 bases. CDR3 size: 13 residues. Germline CDR1 LNHDA, CDR2 SQIVND (reference sequence). DNA for the CDR3: TGTGCCAGTAGTATTGGAGACAGGGGATTGCTGTTTTTT. As protein: CASSIGDRGLLFF.

In DNA form, the CDR3 reads TGTGCCAGCAGTTTAAAGCCGCAGGGCTACGAGCAGTACTTC. Translated, it gives CASSLKPQGYEQYF. The chain combines TRBV28 with TRBJ2-7; D is possibly TRBD1 (5 bases). Germline V gene sequence: CDR1 MDHEN, CDR2 SYDVKM. Trimming pared 2 bases from V and 3 bases from J, leaving 11 bases between. This CDR3 comprises 14 residues.

This chain joins TRBV6-6 and TRBJ1-5; D remains unclear. V was trimmed by 8 bases and J by 0 bases, leaving 8 bases between them. The CDR3 runs 13 residues. Germline CDR1 and CDR2: MNHNY and SVGAGI (reference sequence). CDR3 protein: CASAPHSNQPQHF. The CDR3 DNA sequence: TGTGCCAGCGCGCCCCATAGCAATCAGCCCCAGCATTTT.

This chain uses TRBV7-2 with TRBJ2-5; the D gene is possibly TRBD2 (5 bases). CDR1 SGHTA and CDR2 FQGNSA come from the germline V gene. Trimming stripped 1 base from V and 5 bases from J, with 14 bases between. CDR3 length: 15 amino acids. This CDR3 reads CASSLGYGIRETQYF. CDR3 DNA: TGTGCCAGCAGCTTAGGTTACGGGATACGCGAGACCCAGTACTTC. The variable domain in full, completed from reference TRBV7-2 and TRBJ2-5, reads GAGVSQSPSNKVTEKGKDVELRCDPISGHTALYWYRQSLGQGLEFLIYFQGNSAPDKSGLPSDRFSAERTGGSVSTLTIQRTQQEDSAVYLCASSLGYGIRETQYFGPGTRLLVL.

In this sample, this clone turned up a few times. CDR3 amino acids: CASSDGQGVLGGYTF. For the CDR3, the DNA is TGTGCCAGTAGCGACGGACAGGGGGTTTTGGGTGGCTACACCTTC. V is TRBV19 and J is TRBJ1-2; 10 bases map to TRBD1. The CDR3 extends over 15 amino acids. V lost 6 bases and J lost 7; bases outside the gene matches: 11. The germline V gene has CDR1 LNHDA and CDR2 SQIVND (reference sequence).

This chain connects TRBV2 to TRBJ2-1, with a weak D call TRBD2 (5 bases). There are 13 residues in the CDR3. V gave up 3 bases and J gave up 6 bases, with 9 bases separating them. The germline CDR1 and CDR2 sequences are SNHLY and FYNNEI. CDR3: CASSEGRPNEQFF. For the CDR3, the DNA is TGTGCCAGCAGTGAGGGGAGACCCAATGAGCAGTTCTTC.

The chain recombines TRBV6-6 with TRBJ2-7; 7 bases agree with TRBD2. Germline-derived CDR1 and CDR2 are MNHNY and SVGAGI (reference sequence). This CDR3 is built from 13 residues. The ends lost 8 bases at V and 4 bases at J; junction bases unmatched: 8. The CDR3 DNA reads TGTGCCAGCGAAGCGGGAAAAGGTTACGAGCAGTACTTC. Translation: CASEAGKGYEQYF.